This T cell receptor beta chain was recovered during a study of T-cell memory formation after mild COVID-19 (dated by TCRdb to 2020 to 2023). With respect to the entire study: TCR sequence clusters from the two donors were found to be largely donor specific. In a couple of donors, T-cell clones that expanded and contracted after mild COVID-19 were followed by sequencing TCRalpha and TCRbeta repertoires longitudinally. Two young, previously healthy adult volunteers, one female and one male, were included in the cohort.

Ficoll-Paque density gradient centrifugation was used to isolate PBMCs. The instrument given in TCRdb is Illumina NovaSeq 6000. TCRalpha and TCRbeta cDNA libraries were constructed by 5'RACE with constant-segment primers, with sample barcodes and unique molecular identifiers being introduced. Trizol reagent was used to extract RNA from every sample. Amplification of the libraries took two PCR steps, and the second step added a second sample barcode plus Illumina TruSeq adapters. Sequencing of libraries was performed on an Illumina NovaSeq with 2 x 150 bp paired-end reads. Turning to the authors' computational methods: The reads were demultiplexed and collapsed into UMI-guided consensus sequences using migec v1.2.7. Using mixcr v2.1.11, UMI consensuses were aligned to TRA and TRB V and J templates and then assembled into clonotypes. Clonotypes were classified as expanded or contracted when called significant by both edgeR and NoisET, with noise models trained on biological replicates. For edgeR calls, the thresholds were a false discovery rate-adjusted p below 0.01 and a log2 fold-change of 1. As an exploratory analysis of dynamics, max-normalized trajectories of the 1000 most abundant clonotypes were examined by PCA with hierarchical clustering. Separately sequenced CD4+ and CD8+ repertoires were used to assign a CD4 or CD8 phenotype to each responding clone. TCRdb reworked the public reads: Q25 trimming with fastp, MiXCR clone assembly, productive beta chains retained. Entries are consolidated by CDR3 protein sequence, retaining the most common genes and DNA. The V and J calls were not made by the authors but by TCRdb's processing. Here the sample has almost 35,000 distinct CDR3 sequences; under 8% occur a single time. The ten largest make up roughly 29% of the sample.

Paper-wide results and their limitations: The study covered only a couple of mild cases, and larger cohorts including severe cases with pre-infection samples were considered necessary. Contracting CD4+ clones appeared mostly in the CM and EM memory subsets, whereas CD8+ clones were enriched in EMRA. From day 15 to 85, contracting clones showed balanced CD4/CD8 phenotypes, whereas a second wave of clones that expanded from day 15 to 37 leaned towards CD4+. Some responding clones were detected in pre-infection memory, suggesting pre-existing cross-reactive memory T cells joined the SARS-CoV-2 response. SARS-CoV-2 specificity of the second-wave clones peaking on day 37 was not confirmed.

This clonotype has a count of ten or more. The clone's antigen remains unknown. Base qualities are not at hand, and no much larger clone is one base apart. The receptor comes from a man in his late teens or twenties who had mild COVID-19 (a few samples of this study predate the infection). The sample titles of this study are shuffled in the database, so cell type and time point are left out; the donor was told from shared clones. Sequences were obtained from PBMCs or a T cell subset sorted from them (not recorded which).

DNA sequence: TGTGCCAGCAGCCAAGGAGCGGGGACTAGCACAGATACGCAGTATTTT. Translated, this is CASSQGAGTSTDTQYF. In this chain, TRBV4-2 is recombined with TRBJ2-3; TRBD2 agrees with 7 junctional bases. The germline V gene yields LGHNA for CDR1 and YNFKEQ for CDR2. Trimming removed 1 base from V and 0 bases from J; the gene matches leave 4 bases unexplained. There are 16 amino acids in the CDR3, from cysteine to phenylalanine inclusive. The sequence is cut down to CDR3 DNA, 48 bases in frame from base 1.